This TCR beta chain was retrieved from a study of blood T cells in healthy people across ages (dated by TCRdb to the mid-2010s). The study in broad terms: Template switching captured roughly one uniquely barcoded TCR beta cDNA molecule per two T cells in model experiments. Using the same blood draw, the study looked at two additional independent replicas of 1 million unique cDNA reads for two donors, one aged 18 to 30 and the other aged 80 or older. Donors of different ages were randomly distributed across sequencing lanes to avoid experimental bias. Four age groups were formed from the donors: young (average about 15 years), middle-aged (approximately 40), aged (about 62) and long-lived (more than 75). To track age-related changes in TCR beta repertoire diversity, the study relied on deep sequencing normalized with unique cDNA molecular identifiers. Results the study describes overall, beyond this receptor: Because profiling used bulk unsorted PBMCs, naive and antigen-experienced compartments could not be compared conclusively. Compared with the aged group, more naive CD4+ T cells, fewer expanded clones and increased TCR diversity were shown by the long-lived group, suggesting age selection. Observed TCR beta diversity correlated strongly with the percentage of naive T cells measured by flow cytometry. Estimates of total diversity from one million sequenced T cells were regarded as lower bounds and underestimates. Donor CMV infection status was unknown, potentially confounding age-related changes in expanded clonotypes. Observed TCR beta diversity per million T cells fell roughly linearly with age, and a significant reduction was already apparent by age roughly 40.

Library creation used 5' RACE. Sequencing relied on an Illumina HiSeq 2500. The second PCR ran for about 7 to 11 cycles and used a J-beta primer mix along with a sample-barcoded 5' primer. A template-switch 5' adaptor carrying 12 random nucleotides introduced a unique molecular identifier onto each TCR beta cDNA molecule. At least 2.5 million CDR3-containing paired-end reads were obtained from each sample. The Mint cDNA synthesis kit, primed by a TRBC-specific oligonucleotide, was used to synthesize first-strand cDNA from all RNA. Following uracil-DNA glycosylase treatment, a first 18-cycle PCR with universal primers M1SS and BC2_uni_R was performed on all cDNA. The published analysis was carried out like this. For normalization, 1 million high-quality reads were randomly selected from each sample, with every read carrying a distinct molecular identifier. Reads with shared molecular identifiers were discarded instead of being binned into consensus sequences. CDR3 identification, clonotype clustering and error correction used MiTCR with a Q25 quality threshold and the strictest error-elimination algorithm. A nonparametric unseen species model using Euler transformation provided a lower-bound estimate of total TCR beta diversity. TCRdb reprocessed the public reads (quality trimming at Q25 with fastp, clone calling with MiXCR) and kept in-frame beta chains. Merged by CDR3 protein, the rows form single entries marked with the most common genes and DNA. In this record, the V and J calls reflect TCRdb's handling and not the investigators' own analysis. The sample includes approximately 680,000 distinct CDR3 sequences, with about 30% observed a single time. The ten top clones hold about 16% of the sample.

The donors were 40 or so Caucasian individuals from Russia, aged 6 to 90 years, who were systemically healthy. Ten milliliters of peripheral blood were drawn from each donor into EDTA-treated Vacutainer tubes. Ficoll-Paque density-gradient centrifugation was used to isolate PBMCs, with at least 6.5 million obtained per sample. Total RNA, at least 5 micrograms per sample, was extracted from PBMCs with Trizol reagent. For every donor, an aliquot of PBMCs went through flow cytometry to measure the percentages of naive CD45RAhigh/CD27high T cells. Worth noting for this clonotype: No cognate antigen has been identified for it. The record has no base qualities; no much larger clone is one base away.

CDR1 and CDR2 are read off the germline V gene as MNHNS and SASEGT. V and J are truncated by 7 bases and 4 bases respectively, leaving an intervening sequence of 25 bases. Including the terminal cysteine and phenylalanine, the CDR3 comprises 17 residues. Only the CDR3 region is kept as DNA, spanning 51 bases read in frame from base 1. Sequences were obtained from blood. This sequence originates from a woman older than 75 in good health. Donor details come from another sample of the same person, matched by shared clones. The sequence joins TRBV6-1 to TRBJ1-2; matching of 5 bases hints at TRBD1 as the D gene. The CDR3 protein: CASTPSPGTESFYGYTF. The DNA is as follows: TGTGCCAGCACCCCGTCTCCCGGGACTGAGTCGTTCTATGGCTACACCTTC.